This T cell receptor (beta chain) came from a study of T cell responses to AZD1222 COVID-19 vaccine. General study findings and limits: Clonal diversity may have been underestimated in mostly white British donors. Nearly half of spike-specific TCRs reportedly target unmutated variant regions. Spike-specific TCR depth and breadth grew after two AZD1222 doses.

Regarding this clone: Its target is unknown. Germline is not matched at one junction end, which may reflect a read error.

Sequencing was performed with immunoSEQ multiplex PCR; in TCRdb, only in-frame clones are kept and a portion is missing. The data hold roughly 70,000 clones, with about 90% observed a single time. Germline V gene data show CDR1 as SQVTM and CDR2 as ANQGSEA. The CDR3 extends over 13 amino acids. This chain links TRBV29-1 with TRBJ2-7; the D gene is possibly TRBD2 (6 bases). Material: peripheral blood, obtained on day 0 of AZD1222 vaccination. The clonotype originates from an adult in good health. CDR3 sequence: CSVEERDGGAKTF. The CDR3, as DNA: TGCAGCGTTGAAGAGAGAGATGGCGGGGCTAAGACCTTC.